These 28 T cell receptor beta chains were all obtained from the same sample, sequenced in a study of glioma-infiltrating T cells after dendritic cell vaccination. The time point here: after dendritic cell vaccination, including at tumor progression/relapse. The table came from immunoSEQ multiplex PCR; TCRdb's copy has only in-frame clones and leaves some out. The repertoire consists of fewer than 30,000 clones, with just under 90% occurring once and the leading ten covering roughly 2.9%. The sequencing used blood, collected after dendritic cell vaccination. The receptors shown here come from a human donor with glioblastoma.

The chain has TRBV11-3 and TRBJ1-3; D gene uncertain. V shed 0 bases and J shed 4 bases, with 10 bases lying between them. Germline V lookup: CDR1 SGHNT, CDR2 YENEEA. The CDR3 has 15 amino acids. CDR3 in amino acids: CASSLEAGLGNTIYF. CDR3 coding DNA: TGTGCCAGCAGCTTAGAGGCGGGCCTCGGAAACACCATATATTTT.

The genes are TRBV6-5 and TRBJ2-3; a weak D match, TRBD2 (6 bases). Trimming took off 5 bases at V and 1 base at J, with 13 bases between the two ends. The germline V gene has CDR1 MNHEY and CDR2 SVGAGI. The CDR3 is 15 residues long. CDR3: CASSPGLFRTDTQYF. The CDR3, as DNA: TGTGCCAGCAGTCCGGGACTCTTCCGCACAGATACGCAGTATTTT.

This chain connects TRBV19 to TRBJ2-1; 8 positions match TRBD1. J gave up 10 bases and V 4 bases, and 15 bases lay outside the gene matches. The CDR3 has 16 residues. CDR1 and CDR2 (germline): LNHDA, SQIVND (reference sequence). The CDR3: CASSTDGSRGPTEQFF. The CDR3 nucleotides are TGTGCCAGTAGTACCGACGGGAGCAGGGGGCCTACCGAGCAGTTCTTC.

This chain links TRBV5-4 with TRBJ2-3, with a possible D match to TRBD1 (6 bases). There are 16 residues in the CDR3. V dropped 6 bases and J dropped 2 bases, with 19 bases sitting between them. The germline CDR1 and CDR2 sequences are SGHNT and YYREEE (reference sequence). CDR3 coding DNA: TGTGCCAGCAAACAGGGAACCGGGGACCTCACAGATACGCAGTATTTT. It codes for CASKQGTGDLTDTQYF. Full variable domain (rest looked up from reference TRBV5-4 and TRBJ2-3): ETGVTQSPTHLIKTRGQQVTLRCSSQSGHNTVSWYQQALGQGPQFIFQYYREEENGRGNFPPRFSGLQFPNYSSELNVNALELDDSALYLCASKQGTGDLTDTQYFGPGTRLTVL.

This clone came up a few times. This chain joins TRBV6-1 and TRBJ2-5, with D maybe TRBD1 (6 bases). Trimming pared 6 bases from V and 4 bases from J, leaving 15 bases between. This CDR3 contains 14 residues. The germline gives CDR1 MNHNS, CDR2 SASEGT. The CDR3 nucleotides read TGTGCCAGCAGGACTTGGACAGACGGAGAGACCCAGTACTTC. Residues: CASRTWTDGETQYF.

V gene TRBV19 combines with J gene TRBJ1-5; D is uncertain. Trimming took 6 bases from V and 0 from J, leaving 12 bases between them. Germline V gene lookup returns CDR1 LNHDA and CDR2 SQIVND (reference sequence). The CDR3 extends over 15 amino acids. CDR3 sequence reads: CASRFNSYSNQPQHF. Written as DNA, the CDR3 is TGTGCCAGTAGGTTCAATAGCTATAGCAATCAGCCCCAGCATTTT.

In the case of this clone: One end of the junction fails to match germline, which may point to a read error. The chain is built from TRBV11-2 and TRBJ2-7; TRBD1 matches 7 bases. Germline-derived CDR1 and CDR2 are SGHAT and FQNNGV. The CDR3 runs 15 residues. CDR3 loop: CASNLSATGSYEQYF. In DNA, the CDR3 is TGTGCCAGCAACTTATCCGCGACAGGGTCCTACGAGCAGTACTTC.

The chain combines TRBV10-1 with TRBJ2-5, with 10 bases identical to TRBD2. The CDR3 spans 12 residues. V shed 7 bases and J 5 bases; nucleotides not matched to a gene: 1. Germline CDR1 is WNHNN and CDR2 is SYGVQD (reference sequence). CDR3 region: CASKRGGETQYF. CDR3 sequence (DNA): TGCGCCAGCAAGCGGGGGGGGGAGACCCAGTACTTC.

The V and J genes are TRBV7-2 and TRBJ1-5, with 8 bases lining up with TRBD1. Trimming at V came to 6 bases and at J to 0 bases, leaving 10 bases not matched to a gene. Germline V gene data show CDR1 as SGHTA and CDR2 as FQGNSA. This CDR3 is built from 17 residues. The CDR3 reads CASSREQGVFSNQPQHF. CDR3 bases: TGTGCCAGCAGTCGGGAACAGGGGGTGTTTAGCAATCAGCCCCAGCATTTT.

The chain uses TRBV6-5 and TRBJ2-5; 7 positions agree with TRBD1. TRBJ2-7 matches the DNA end more closely, so the J call is doubtful. The CDR3 has 14 amino acids. Germline CDR1 and CDR2: MNHEY and SVGAGI. CDR3 nucleotides: TGTGCCAGCAGCCTAGGGCCAGGGGGCTACGAGCAGTACTTC. Encoded protein: CASSLGPGGYEQYF.

This chain's CDR3 is CAISTSGDTNYGYTF. As DNA, the CDR3 is TGTGCCATCAGCACATCGGGAGATACTAACTATGGCTACACCTTC. The V gene is TRBV10-3, the J gene TRBJ1-2; D gene unclear. Trimming removed 6 bases from V and 0 bases from J, with 14 bases in between. Germline CDR1 ENHRY, CDR2 SYGVKD. The CDR3 consists of 15 residues.

The chain has TRBV19 and TRBJ1-6; D possibly corresponds to TRBD1 (5 bases). The germline V gene encodes CDR1 LNHDA and CDR2 SQIVND (reference sequence). V was pared by 7 bases and J by 4 bases, with 17 bases between. The CDR3 has 16 residues. The CDR3 loop reads CASTGGRNLYNSPLHF. The CDR3 region has the DNA TGTGCCAGTACCGGGGGACGGAACTTGTATAATTCACCCCTCCACTTT.

This chain links TRBV19 with TRBJ2-7; TRBD1 aligns across 7 bases. With V trimmed by 5 bases and J by 3 bases, 7 bases remained unmatched. Germline CDR1 and CDR2: LNHDA and SQIVND (reference sequence). This CDR3 region has 14 residues. CDR3: CASSDYRGGYEQYF. The CDR3 DNA follows: TGTGCCAGTAGTGACTACAGGGGTGGCTACGAGCAGTACTTC. The full variable domain, in which reference TRBV19 and TRBJ2-7 provide the parts outside the CDR3, is DGGITQSPKYLFRKEGQNVTLSCEQNLNHDAMYWYRQDPGQGLRLIYYSQIVNDFQKGDIAEGYSVSREKKESFPLTVTSAQKNPTAFYLCASSDYRGGYEQYFGPGTRLTVT.

The chain joins TRBV4-1 to TRBJ1-3; D uncertain. The V end lost 1 base, the J end lost 0 bases, and 10 bases lay between the germline ends. The CDR3 spans 16 residues. CDR1 and CDR2 from the germline V gene are MGHRA and YSYEKL. The CDR3 protein is CASSQGSQASGNTIYF. DNA for the CDR3: TGCGCCAGCAGCCAAGGGTCCCAGGCCTCTGGAAACACCATATATTTT.

The chain employs TRBV7-6 and TRBJ2-3, with TRBD1 as a possible D gene (6 bases). There are 15 residues in the CDR3. Between the trimmed V and J ends, which lost 3 bases and 2 bases, there was a span of 12 bases. Germline V gene lookup returns CDR1 SGHVS and CDR2 FNYEAQ. CDR3 loop: CASSFGTPFTDTQYF. Written as DNA, the CDR3 is TGTGCCAGCAGCTTCGGGACACCCTTCACAGATACGCAGTATTTT.

V and J are TRBV6-1 and TRBJ1-1; 8 bases map to TRBD1. The CDR3 loop spans 16 amino acids. The ends lost 3 bases at V and 0 bases at J; junction bases unmatched: 6. Per germline, CDR1 MNHNS and CDR2 SASEGT. The DNA of the CDR3 is TGTGCCAGCAGTGAGAGGACAGGGCCCCTGAACACTGAAGCTTTCTTT. Translated: CASSERTGPLNTEAFF.

The V gene is TRBV15, the J gene TRBJ1-1; perhaps TRBD1 as D (5 bases). The germline CDR1 and CDR2 sequences are LNHNV and YYDKDF (reference sequence). This CDR3 comprises 14 residues. The V end was cut by 0 bases, the J end by 5 bases, with 10 bases between. CDR3 sequence (DNA): TGTGCCACCAGCAGAGAGGCAGGGTGGACTGAAGCTTTCTTT. Translated: CATSREAGWTEAFF.

The chain has TRBV2 and TRBJ2-7; a possible D gene is TRBD1 (7 bases). This CDR3 region has 13 residues. Germline V CDR1 and CDR2: SNHLY, FYNNEI. Trimming removed 7 bases from V and 5 bases from J, with 15 bases in between. The CDR3 nucleotides are TGTGCCAGCACCCATCAGGGGGAGGACGAGCAGTACTTC. Translated, it gives CASTHQGEDEQYF. The variable domain in full, with the rest retrieved from reference TRBV2 and TRBJ2-7, is EPEVTQTPSHQVTQMGQEVILRCVPISNHLYFYWYRQILGQKVEFLVSFYNNEISEKSEIFDDQFSVERPDGSNFTLKIRSTKLEDSAMYFCASTHQGEDEQYFGPGTRLTVT.

The chain recombines TRBV5-1 with TRBJ2-7; D uncertain. This CDR3 has 11 amino acids. Trimming took off 0 bases at V and 5 bases at J, with 3 bases between the two ends. Germline V lookup: CDR1 SGHRS, CDR2 YFSETQ. The CDR3 sequence: CASSLADEQYF. The CDR3 nucleotides read TGCGCCAGCAGCTTGGCGGACGAGCAGTACTTC.

This chain links TRBV11-2 with TRBJ2-7; D might be TRBD1 (6 bases). Germline V lookup: CDR1 SGHAT, CDR2 FQNNGV. The V and J ends lost 4 bases and 2 bases respectively, with 12 bases between them. This CDR3 has 14 residues. CDR3 amino acids: CASSSAGVPYEQYF. The CDR3 bases are TGTGCCAGCAGCTCCGCAGGGGTCCCCTACGAGCAGTACTTC.

This clone was recorded once. V gene TRBV30 combines with J gene TRBJ2-2, with 7 bases lining up with TRBD1. Per the germline V gene, CDR1 is GTSNPN and CDR2 is SVGIG (reference sequence). This CDR3 comprises 13 residues. J gave up 2 bases and V 5 bases, and 2 bases lay outside the gene matches. CDR3 sequence (DNA): TGTGCCTGGTGGGACAGAAACACCGGGGAGCTGTTTTTT. As protein: CAWWDRNTGELFF. Drawing the rest from reference TRBV30 and TRBJ2-2, the complete variable domain is SQTIHQWPATLVQPVGSPLSLECTVEGTSNPNLYWYRQAAGRGLQLLFYSVGIGQISSEVPQNLSASRPQDRQFILSSKKLLLSDSGFYLCAWWDRNTGELFFGEGSRLTVL.

This chain uses TRBV10-2 with TRBJ2-1, with TRBD2 matching 11 bases. This CDR3 region has 19 residues. Germline V gene lookup returns CDR1 WSHSY and CDR2 SAAADI. The V segment lost 2 bases and the J segment 0 bases; nucleotides outside the gene matches: 9. CDR3 region: CASSEVRLAGGGSYNEQFF. As DNA, the CDR3 is TGCGCCAGCAGTGAGGTTAGGCTAGCGGGGGGCGGCTCCTACAATGAGCAGTTCTTC.

This clone was recorded only once. The CDR3: CASSVEGGDHNYEKLFF. CDR3 DNA: TGTGCCAGCAGCGTAGAGGGAGGGGACCATAATTATGAAAAACTGTTTTTT. The V and J genes are TRBV9 and TRBJ1-4; D is possibly TRBD1 (5 bases). V gave up 0 bases and J gave up 6 bases, with 18 bases separating them. The CDR3 consists of 17 residues. Germline V gives CDR1 SGDLS, CDR2 YYNGEE.

With respect to this clone: This specimen includes other DNA sequences encoding the same CDR3. This chain joins TRBV28 and TRBJ1-1; D uncertain. The CDR3 runs 13 residues. The V gene lost 3 bases and the J gene lost 0 bases, with 5 bases spanning the gap. Per the germline V gene, CDR1 is MDHEN and CDR2 is SYDVKM. As DNA, the CDR3 is TGTGCCAGCAGTTTGGGCATGAACACTGAAGCTTTCTTT. Its translation: CASSLGMNTEAFF.

This chain connects TRBV11-2 to TRBJ1-2, with TRBD1 identical over 8 bases. Germline trimming cut 6 bases from V and 3 bases from J; bases unmatched to any gene: 3. The CDR3 has 13 residues. Germline V gene data show CDR1 as SGHAT and CDR2 as FQNNGV. The CDR3: CASRPQGDYGYTF. CDR3 coding DNA: TGTGCCAGCAGACCACAGGGGGACTATGGCTACACCTTC.

The rearrangement links TRBV6-1 to TRBJ2-5; D ambiguous. The CDR3 covers 16 residues. The germline V gene has CDR1 MNHNS and CDR2 SASEGT. The V and J ends lost 1 base and 1 base respectively, with 13 bases between them. CDR3: CASSEGLSTVQETQYF. CDR3 nucleotide sequence: TGTGCCAGCAGTGAAGGGTTATCAACAGTCCAAGAGACCCAGTACTTC.

This chain joins TRBV19 and TRBJ1-5; D is unclear. V was trimmed by 6 bases and J by 5 bases, leaving 8 bases between them. The germline V gene encodes CDR1 LNHDA and CDR2 SQIVND (reference sequence). This CDR3 is built from 12 residues. CDR3 DNA sequence: TGTGCCAGTAGAGACGGGGATCAGCCCCAGCATTTT. Amino acid sequence: CASRDGDQPQHF.

The chain carries TRBV21-1 and TRBJ1-6; the listed D gene, TRBD1, was not tested against the DNA. TRBV21-1 is a recognized pseudogene. The CDR3 is made up of 16 amino acids. The chain's CDR3 is CASSIRTGLGNSPLHF. DNA of the CDR3: TGTGCCAGCAGCATCCGGACAGGCCTGGGGAATTCACCCCTCCACTTT.